This TCR beta chain came from a study of blood T cell repertoires in COVID-19. Study details: Acute and convalescent COVID-19 samples came from the United States, Italy and Spain. T cells, B-cell-depleted T cells, or PBMCs provided the cDNA or gDNA that served as material.

Per the original data handling: Amplification of reference gene primers was used by the study to estimate nucleated cell counts. Data came from immunoSEQ multiplex PCR; TCRdb stores just in-frame clones and leaves some out. Clonal size and the V and J genes are those of that table, whereas D and trimming came from the DNA. The data hold about 190,000 clones, with under 90% observed a single time. Sequenced: peripheral blood. The receptor comes from a man aged 40-49 years with acute or convalescent COVID-19.

CDR3 in amino acids: CASSLAPTGGAPGNTIYF. The CDR3 coding sequence is TGCGCCAGCAGCTTGGCCCCAACAGGGGGAGCTCCTGGAAACACCATATATTTT. The rearrangement links TRBV5-1 to TRBJ1-3, with 8 bases identical to TRBD1. This CDR3 comprises 18 residues. Germline V gene data show CDR1 as SGHRS and CDR2 as YFSETQ. The V and J ends lost 0 bases and 2 bases, in that order; junction bases with no gene match: 10.